Listed below are T cell receptor beta chains from one sample, sequenced in a study of blood T cell repertoires in COVID-19. Some clones are missing from TCRdb's copy, which holds only in-frame ones; the method was immunoSEQ multiplex PCR. The data contain approximately 250,000 clones, 84% of them singletons. Source material: peripheral blood. These receptors were taken from a woman aged 40 to 50 who had recovered from COVID-19. Each CDR3 is given with its conserved first and last residue. The order of the fields is CDR3 protein, CDR3 DNA, D gene, J gene, CDR3 length, V gene, clone size. A D gene is named only where the DNA matches it firmly. Clone size is given for some rows only: seen once, a few or many times, or a class if the clone is expanded.

CDR3 protein: CASSLGGSGLSGNTIYF
CDR3 DNA: TGTGCCAGCAGTTTAGGGGGCAGCGGTTTATCTGGAAACACCATATATTTT
D gene: -
J gene: TRBJ1-3
CDR3 length: 17
V gene: TRBV28
clone size: -

CDR3 protein: CASGTLLTDTQYF
CDR3 DNA: TGTGCCAGCGGGACTCTCTTAACAGATACGCAGTATTTT
D gene: -
J gene: TRBJ2-3
CDR3 length: 13
V gene: TRBV9
clone size: few

CDR3 protein: CASSAPGKGLDEQFF
CDR3 DNA: TGTGCCAGCAGCGCTCCGGGCAAGGGGCTCGATGAGCAGTTCTTC
D gene: -
J gene: TRBJ2-1
CDR3 length: 15
V gene: TRBV3-1/TRBV3-2
clone size: -

CDR3 protein: CASIRGAEYEQYF
CDR3 DNA: TGTGCCAGCATACGGGGAGCCGAGTACGAGCAGTACTTC
D gene: -
J gene: TRBJ2-7
CDR3 length: 13
V gene: TRBV28
clone size: -

CDR3 protein: CASSRLAGETDTQYF
CDR3 DNA: TGTGCCAGCTCAAGACTAGCGGGGGAGACAGATACGCAGTATTTT
D gene: TRBD2
J gene: TRBJ2-3
CDR3 length: 15
V gene: TRBV6-5
clone size: -

CDR3 protein: CASSQDLGRREETQYF
CDR3 DNA: TGTGCCAGCAGCCAAGATCTGGGGCGCCGAGAAGAGACCCAGTACTTC
D gene: -
J gene: TRBJ2-5
CDR3 length: 16
V gene: TRBV4-2
clone size: -

CDR3 protein: CASRPGDSSGNTIYF
CDR3 DNA: TGCGCCAGCAGACCAGGGGACAGCTCTGGAAACACCATATATTTT
D gene: TRBD1
J gene: TRBJ1-3
CDR3 length: 15
V gene: TRBV5-1
clone size: once

CDR3 protein: CASSPLPGQPQHF
CDR3 DNA: TGCGCCAGCAGCCCCCTGCCGGGACAGCCCCAGCATTTT
D gene: -
J gene: TRBJ1-5
CDR3 length: 13
V gene: TRBV4-1
clone size: few

CDR3 protein: CASSWGQGTREKLFF
CDR3 DNA: TGCGCCAGCAGCTGGGGACAGGGAACGCGGGAAAAACTGTTTTTT
D gene: TRBD1
J gene: TRBJ1-4
CDR3 length: 15
V gene: TRBV5-1
clone size: -

CDR3 protein: CATSDFVPNNEQFF
CDR3 DNA: TGTGCCACCAGTGATTTTGTACCTAACAATGAGCAGTTCTTC
D gene: -
J gene: TRBJ2-1
CDR3 length: 14
V gene: TRBV24-1
clone size: -

CDR3 protein: CASGRRGGNEQFF
CDR3 DNA: TGTGCCAGCGGGAGGAGGGGCGGCAATGAGCAGTTCTTC
D gene: -
J gene: TRBJ2-1
CDR3 length: 13
V gene: TRBV11-3
clone size: -

CDR3 protein: CASSTGVYSNQPQHF
CDR3 DNA: TGTGCCAGCAGTACCGGGGTCTATAGCAATCAGCCCCAGCATTTT
D gene: -
J gene: TRBJ1-5
CDR3 length: 15
V gene: TRBV6-6
clone size: -

CDR3 protein: CASSENRVVGYTF
CDR3 DNA: TGTGCCAGCAGTGAGAACAGGGTGGTAGGCTACACCTTC
D gene: -
J gene: TRBJ1-2
CDR3 length: 13
V gene: TRBV2
clone size: -

CDR3 protein: CASSWKPRTGQDTEAFF
CDR3 DNA: TGCGCCAGCAGCTGGAAACCTAGGACAGGGCAAGACACTGAAGCTTTCTTT
D gene: TRBD1
J gene: TRBJ1-1
CDR3 length: 17
V gene: TRBV5-1
clone size: -

CDR3 protein: CAWSGGTGYTF
CDR3 DNA: TGTGCCTGGAGTGGCGGCACTGGCTACACCTTC
D gene: -
J gene: TRBJ1-2
CDR3 length: 11
V gene: TRBV30
clone size: -

CDR3 protein: CASSFPSGNGPDTQYF
CDR3 DNA: TGTGCCAGCAGTTTCCCCAGCGGAAACGGACCAGATACGCAGTATTTT
D gene: -
J gene: TRBJ2-3
CDR3 length: 16
V gene: TRBV6-5
clone size: -

CDR3 protein: CASSFSSGGKLFF
CDR3 DNA: TGTGCCAGCAGTTTTTCCAGTGGCGGAAAACTGTTTTTT
D gene: -
J gene: TRBJ1-4
CDR3 length: 13
V gene: TRBV28
clone size: -

CDR3 protein: CASSDNLGANVLTF
CDR3 DNA: TGTGCCAGCAGTGATAATCTTGGGGCCAACGTCCTGACTTTC
D gene: -
J gene: TRBJ2-6
CDR3 length: 14
V gene: TRBV6-4
clone size: once

CDR3 protein: CASSLGSLLNYGYTF
CDR3 DNA: TGCGCCAGCAGCTTGGGTAGCCTCCTTAACTATGGCTACACCTTC
D gene: -
J gene: TRBJ1-2
CDR3 length: 15
V gene: TRBV5-1
clone size: -

CDR3 protein: CASSLGDTQWGEKLFF
CDR3 DNA: TGTGCCAGCAGCTTAGGGGACACCCAATGGGGTGAAAAACTGTTTTTT
D gene: -
J gene: TRBJ1-4
CDR3 length: 16
V gene: TRBV7-9
clone size: -

CDR3 protein: CASSLGQPHYEQYF
CDR3 DNA: TGTGCCAGCAGCTTGGGACAGCCCCACTACGAGCAGTACTTC
D gene: TRBD1
J gene: TRBJ2-7
CDR3 length: 14
V gene: TRBV7-6
clone size: -

CDR3 protein: CAIGAPSANYGYTF
CDR3 DNA: TGTGCCATCGGGGCTCCCTCAGCTAACTATGGCTACACCTTC
D gene: -
J gene: TRBJ1-2
CDR3 length: 14
V gene: TRBV10-3
clone size: -

CDR3 protein: CASVGGRTIYEQYF
CDR3 DNA: TGTGCCAGCGTGGGAGGGAGGACTATTTACGAGCAGTACTTC
D gene: TRBD2
J gene: TRBJ2-7
CDR3 length: 14
V gene: TRBV28
clone size: many

CDR3 protein: CASSAGQGPDTQYF
CDR3 DNA: TGTGCCAGCAGCGCCGGACAGGGCCCAGATACGCAGTATTTT
D gene: TRBD1
J gene: TRBJ2-3
CDR3 length: 14
V gene: TRBV9
clone size: -

CDR3 protein: CASSYSEGTVSGYTF
CDR3 DNA: TGTGCCAGCAGTTACTCAGAGGGTACGGTGTCTGGCTACACCTTC
D gene: -
J gene: TRBJ1-2
CDR3 length: 15
V gene: TRBV6-5
clone size: once

CDR3 protein: CASRGHRLGQETQYF
CDR3 DNA: TGTGCCAGTAGGGGACACCGGCTAGGTCAAGAGACCCAGTACTTC
D gene: -
J gene: TRBJ2-5
CDR3 length: 15
V gene: TRBV19
clone size: -

CDR3 protein: CSVAVEGGTEAFF
CDR3 DNA: TGCAGCGTTGCAGTCGAGGGGGGGACTGAAGCTTTCTTT
D gene: -
J gene: TRBJ1-1
CDR3 length: 13
V gene: TRBV29-1
clone size: -

CDR3 protein: CASSLRGGMNTGELFF
CDR3 DNA: TGTGCCAGCAGCTTACGGGGTGGGATGAACACCGGGGAGCTGTTTTTT
D gene: -
J gene: TRBJ2-2
CDR3 length: 16
V gene: TRBV7-8
clone size: -

CDR3 protein: CASSKTGTGGDEQYF
CDR3 DNA: TGTGCCAGCTCCAAAACCGGGACAGGGGGTGACGAGCAGTACTTC
D gene: TRBD1
J gene: TRBJ2-7
CDR3 length: 15
V gene: TRBV6-4
clone size: -

CDR3 protein: CASSQVPLDAETQYF
CDR3 DNA: TGCGCCAGCAGCCAAGTTCCACTAGACGCGGAGACCCAGTACTTC
D gene: -
J gene: TRBJ2-5
CDR3 length: 15
V gene: TRBV4-1
clone size: -